Listed here are 30 T cell receptor beta chains from one sample, sequenced in a study of blood T cell repertoires in COVID-19 (dated by TCRdb to the early 2020s). The library was obtained by the immunoSEQ multiplex PCR assay. Entries here come from immuneACCESS through TCRdb and include only in-frame sequences with V and J called. Some clones fail to appear in such tables; in the studies checked, an unresolved V gene covers under half of the shortfall, and the cause of the remainder is unknown. For this sample the table gives 200,000 to 250,000 clones, of which 70% to 85% were detected only once. 1.5% to 2% of the sample is in the top ten clones. The sequenced sample consisted of peripheral blood. The receptors here all came from a woman of 80 years or more with acute or convalescent COVID-19.

The gene calls are TRBV15 and TRBJ1-5, with 7 bases identical to TRBD1. CDR1 LNHNV and CDR2 YYDKDF come from the germline V gene (reference sequence). The CDR3 extends over 16 amino acids. The junction had 11 bases not matched to a gene; V was cut back by 5 bases and J by 4 bases. The CDR3 protein is CATSRGGGRPNQPQHF. The DNA for the CDR3 is TGTGCCACCAGCCGAGGAGGGGGCAGACCTAATCAGCCCCAGCATTTT.

The chain links TRBV2 to TRBJ1-5; a weak D match, TRBD1 (5 bases). CDR3 length: 13 amino acids. V lost 8 bases and J 7 bases, leaving 15 bases between the germline ends. Germline V lookup: CDR1 SNHLY, CDR2 FYNNEI. The CDR3, as DNA: TGTGCCAGCGGGGCTTTGGGAGGGCAGCCCCAGCATTTT. Amino acids: CASGALGGQPQHF.

V is TRBV5-4 and J is TRBJ2-1, with D perhaps TRBD1 (6 bases). V dropped 4 bases and J dropped 0 bases, with 14 bases sitting between them. CDR1 is SGHNT, CDR2 YYREEE, per germline (reference sequence). The CDR3 has 16 amino acids. The CDR3 nucleotides are TGTGCCAGCAGCCGAATCGACAGGCCCTCCTACAATGAGCAGTTCTTC. Encoded protein: CASSRIDRPSYNEQFF.

The J gene is TRBJ2-2, the V gene TRBV2; 9 positions match TRBD1. Per the germline V gene, CDR1 is SNHLY and CDR2 is FYNNEI. J gave up 4 bases and V 10 bases, and 10 bases lay outside the gene matches. CDR3 length equals 15 residues. The CDR3 loop is CAIKVTGGGTGELFF. The DNA for the CDR3 is TGTGCCATCAAAGTAACAGGGGGCGGCACCGGGGAGCTGTTTTTT. The full variable domain, its missing parts supplied by reference TRBV2 and TRBJ2-2, is EPEVTQTPSHQVTQMGQEVILRCVPISNHLYFYWYRQILGQKVEFLVSFYNNEISEKSEIFDDQFSVERPDGSNFTLKIRSTKLEDSAMYFCAIKVTGGGTGELFFGEGSRLTVL.

J is TRBJ2-1 and V is TRBV7-2; D uncertain. CDR1 and CDR2 from the germline V gene are SGHTA and FQGNSA. V was trimmed by 1 base and J by 3 bases, leaving 13 bases between them. The CDR3 sequence is 16 residues long. CDR3 amino acids: CASSLENWSYYNEQFF. CDR3 bases: TGTGCCAGCAGCTTAGAAAATTGGAGCTACTACAATGAGCAGTTCTTC.

V and J are TRBV2 and TRBJ2-3, with 8 bases matching TRBD2. The CDR3 length is 15 residues. Per germline, CDR1 SNHLY and CDR2 FYNNEI. The junction had 9 bases not matched to a gene; V was cut back by 7 bases and J by 3 bases. The chain's CDR3 is CASTRAGAGTDTQYF. CDR3 DNA sequence: TGTGCCAGCACACGAGCGGGAGCGGGGACAGATACGCAGTATTTT.

CDR3 nucleotides: TGTGCCAGCAGCCAGTCCCCGCAGGGGCTCTACAATGAGCAGTTCTTC. As protein: CASSQSPQGLYNEQFF. The V and J genes are TRBV3-1 (or the pseudogene TRBV3-2) and TRBJ2-1; TRBD1 might be the D (6 bases). CDR1 LGHDT and CDR2 YNNKEL come from the germline V gene (reference sequence). The CDR3 sequence is 16 residues long. V was cut by 3 bases and J by 3 bases, with 15 bases left in between.

The DNA for the CDR3 is TGTGCCAGCAGTGTCGACAGGGCAAGGGAGCAGTACTTC. Protein: CASSVDRAREQYF. The rearrangement joins TRBV2 to TRBJ2-7, with 7 bases that match TRBD1. The CDR3 is 13 amino acids. V was clipped by 4 bases and J by 7 bases; unmatched bases: 7. Per the germline V gene, CDR1 is SNHLY and CDR2 is FYNNEI.

The chain has TRBV7-2 and TRBJ2-3; 8 bases fit TRBD2. Losses at the gene ends were 3 bases for V and 6 bases for J; bases not matched to a gene: 5. This CDR3 has 14 amino acids. Germline values: CDR1 SGHTA, CDR2 FQGNSA. CDR3 in amino acids: CASSLGTRIDTQYF. In DNA, the CDR3 is TGTGCCAGCAGCTTGGGGACTAGGATCGATACGCAGTATTTT.

V gene TRBV2 combines with J gene TRBJ2-1, with a weak D call TRBD2 (6 bases). In germline, CDR1 is SNHLY, CDR2 FYNNEI. V was cut by 6 bases and J by 4 bases, with 16 bases left in between. This CDR3 contains 15 residues. This CDR3 is CASRGGRGGYNEQFF. CDR3 DNA sequence: TGTGCCAGCAGGGGGGGTCGGGGCGGATACAATGAGCAGTTCTTC. Drawing the rest from reference TRBV2 and TRBJ2-1, the complete variable domain is EPEVTQTPSHQVTQMGQEVILRCVPISNHLYFYWYRQILGQKVEFLVSFYNNEISEKSEIFDDQFSVERPDGSNFTLKIRSTKLEDSAMYFCASRGGRGGYNEQFFGPGTRLTVL.

The gene calls are TRBV24-1 and TRBJ2-1, with TRBD2 as a possible D gene (7 bases). Trimming took 3 bases from V and 7 from J, leaving 15 bases between them. This CDR3 has 15 residues. The germline V gene has CDR1 KGHDR and CDR2 SFDVKD. The CDR3 nucleotides are TGTGCCACCAGTGATCCCGGACTAGGGGGAAATGAGCAGTTCTTC. This encodes CATSDPGLGGNEQFF.

The chain has TRBV5-4 and TRBJ1-1, with a possible D match to TRBD1 (6 bases). V lost 6 bases to trimming and J lost 0 bases, with 15 bases between them. The CDR3 contains 15 residues. Per the germline V gene, CDR1 is SGHNT and CDR2 is YYREEE (reference sequence). In DNA, the CDR3 is TGTGCCAGCAAGCCTTCAGGGGCGTTGAACACTGAAGCTTTCTTT. Its translation: CASKPSGALNTEAFF.

This clone was recorded once. This chain uses TRBV12-5 with TRBJ1-2; D is undetermined. Between the trimmed V and J ends, which lost 4 bases and 2 bases, there was a span of 2 bases. Germline V gene data show CDR1 as LGHNT and CDR2 as FRNRAP. This CDR3 contains 11 residues. DNA of the CDR3: TGTGCTAGTGGTTCAAACTATGGCTACACCTTC. Translating it yields CASGSNYGYTF. Using reference TRBV12-5 and TRBJ1-2 for the parts outside the CDR3, the full variable domain is DARVTQTPRHKVTEMGQEVTMRCQPILGHNTVFWYRQTMMQGLELLAYFRNRAPLDDSGMPKDRFSAEMPDATLATLKIQPSEPRDSAVYFCASGSNYGYTFGSGTRLTVV.

This chain connects TRBV24-1 to TRBJ1-3; D unresolved. Germline CDR1 and CDR2: KGHDR and SFDVKD. The CDR3 spans 15 residues. V gave up 1 base and J gave up 3 bases, with 9 bases separating them. In DNA form, the CDR3 reads TGTGCCACCAGTGATTTCAGTGGAGTTGGAAACACCATATATTTT. It encodes CATSDFSGVGNTIYF.

The V and J genes are TRBV5-1 and TRBJ1-3; TRBD1 matches 7 bases. The CDR3 loop spans 17 amino acids. Per the germline V gene, CDR1 is SGHRS and CDR2 is YFSETQ. The V and J ends lost 0 bases and 2 bases, in that order; junction bases with no gene match: 8. CDR3 in amino acids: CASSLDPTGEAGNTIYF. In nucleotides, the CDR3 is TGCGCCAGCAGCTTGGACCCCACAGGGGAGGCTGGAAACACCATATATTTT.

V and J are TRBV5-6 and TRBJ1-3; D uncertain. Trimming pared 1 base from V and 5 bases from J, leaving 7 bases between. CDR1 is SGHDT, CDR2 YYEEEE, per germline. This CDR3 region has 13 residues. The CDR3 DNA reads as TGTGCCAGCAGCTTGCCCGAGAGAAACACCATATATTTT. Protein: CASSLPERNTIYF. Combining the CDR3 with reference TRBV5-6 and TRBJ1-3 gives the whole variable domain DAGVTQSPTHLIKTRGQQVTLRCSPKSGHDTVSWYQQALGQGPQFIFQYYEEEERQRGNFPDRFSGHQFPNYSSELNVNALLLGDSALYLCASSLPERNTIYFGEGSWLTVV.

This clone was detected only once. The chain couples TRBV7-3 to TRBJ2-1; 9 positions match TRBD2. The germline gives CDR1 SGHTA, CDR2 FQGTGA. J gave up 2 bases and V 6 bases, and 5 bases lay outside the gene matches. The CDR3 has 15 residues. This CDR3 reads CASRSSGGPYNEQFF. DNA of the CDR3: TGTGCCAGCAGATCCAGCGGGGGGCCCTACAATGAGCAGTTCTTC.

The gene calls are TRBV7-9 and TRBJ2-1, with D maybe TRBD2 (6 bases). The CDR3 has 12 amino acids. Germline CDR1 SEHNR, CDR2 FQNEAQ (reference sequence). Trimming stripped 0 bases from V and 10 bases from J, with 7 bases between. CDR3 sequence (DNA): TGTGCCAGCAGCTTAGCACTAGCAGAGCAGTTCTTC. It specifies CASSLALAEQFF.

A single count supports this clone. The J gene is TRBJ1-2, the V gene TRBV24-1; maybe TRBD1 (5 bases). This CDR3 contains 14 residues. Per germline, CDR1 KGHDR and CDR2 SFDVKD. V dropped 4 bases and J dropped 4 bases, with 12 bases sitting between them. The CDR3 bases are TGTGCCACCAGTGAACAGGAGCGCGGCTATGGCTACACCTTC. Its protein product is CATSEQERGYGYTF.

This clone has just one count. The chain combines TRBV7-2 with TRBJ2-5, with 10 nucleotides matching TRBD1. Germline loops: CDR1 SGHTA, CDR2 FQGNSA. V lost 4 bases, J lost 5 bases, and 7 bases stayed unmatched. The CDR3 is 15 residues long. For the CDR3, the DNA is TGTGCCAGCAGCTCGAGGACAGGGGGTATGGAGACCCAGTACTTC. This sequence encodes CASSSRTGGMETQYF.

The chain is built from TRBV7-3 and TRBJ1-2; TRBD1 matches 7 bases. The trim removed 3 bases at V and 8 bases at J, leaving 6 bases unmatched. Germline V gene sequence: CDR1 SGHTA, CDR2 FQGTGA. This CDR3 region has 13 residues. The CDR3, as DNA: TGTGCCAGCAGCTTTTTACAGGGGCGCGGCTACACCTTC. This encodes CASSFLQGRGYTF. Variable domain in full (rest from reference TRBV7-3 and TRBJ1-2): GAGVSQTPSNKVTEKGKYVELRCDPISGHTALYWYRQSLGQGPEFLIYFQGTGAADDSGLPNDRFFAVRPEGSVSTLKIQRTERGDSAVYLCASSFLQGRGYTFGSGTRLTVV.

The chain recombines TRBV28 with TRBJ2-3, with TRBD2 matching over 12 bases. Germline CDR1 MDHEN, CDR2 SYDVKM. The V segment lost 6 bases and the J segment 7 bases; nucleotides outside the gene matches: 5. The CDR3 length is 14 residues. The CDR3 DNA reads as TGTGCCAGCAGGACTAGCGGGAGTGGGAATACGCAGTATTTT. Amino acids: CASRTSGSGNTQYF.

This sequence joins TRBV7-9 and TRBJ2-3; unclear D gene. Germline CDR1 SEHNR, CDR2 FQNEAQ (reference sequence). CDR3 length: 15 amino acids. Deletions cut 1 base from V and 0 bases from J, with 8 bases between. CDR3 sequence (DNA): TGTGCCAGCAGCTTAGGCGGCCCTAGCACAGATACGCAGTATTTT. Translating gives CASSLGGPSTDTQYF.

The V gene is TRBV7-2, the J gene TRBJ1-5; tentative D call: TRBD1 (6 bases). The CDR3 is 16 amino acids. CDR1 is SGHTA, CDR2 FQGNSA, per germline. V dropped 3 bases and J dropped 3 bases, with 15 bases sitting between them. The CDR3 DNA is TGTGCCAGCAGCTTCGACTCTACAGGGCCCAATCAGCCCCAGCATTTT. Its translation is CASSFDSTGPNQPQHF.

The V and J genes are TRBV5-1 and TRBJ1-1; the D is unclear. The CDR3 extends over 17 amino acids. Germline-derived CDR1 and CDR2 are SGHRS and YFSETQ. With 3 bases removed from V and 3 bases from J, the gap between germline ends came to 21 bases. The CDR3 nucleotides read TGCGCCAGCAGCTATGACAATGTCGGAATCATGGACACTGAAGCTTTCTTT. It yields the protein CASSYDNVGIMDTEAFF.

The rearrangement joins TRBV19 to TRBJ1-4; 7 bases fit TRBD1. This CDR3 contains 13 residues. V trimming: 4 bases; J trimming: 5 bases; junction bases outside the gene matches: 1. Germline V gene data show CDR1 as LNHDA and CDR2 as SQIVND (reference sequence). Here the CDR3 reads CASSTTGNEKLFF. CDR3 nucleotide sequence: TGTGCCAGTAGTACGACAGGGAATGAAAAACTGTTTTTT.

The genes are TRBV9 and TRBJ1-6; possibly TRBD1 for D (6 bases). The CDR3 spans 18 residues. Germline CDR1 reads SGDLS; CDR2 reads YYNGEE. V was cut by 0 bases and J by 6 bases, with 19 bases left in between. The CDR3 protein is CASSVGPEPTGINSPLHF. CDR3 DNA sequence: TGTGCCAGCAGCGTAGGGCCCGAGCCGACAGGTATTAATTCACCCCTCCACTTT.

The chain uses TRBV25-1 and TRBJ1-1; TRBD1 aligns across 7 bases. Trimming at V came to 8 bases and at J to 4 bases, leaving 10 bases not matched to a gene. From germline, CDR1 is MGHDK and CDR2 SYGVNS. The CDR3 runs to 14 residues. The CDR3 coding sequence is TGTGCCAGCGGAGCACAGGGGAGGTCCACTGAAGCTTTCTTT. Its protein product is CASGAQGRSTEAFF.

The CDR3 nucleotides are TGTGCCAGCAGCGTAGGGCAGGGAGGCCAAGAGACCCAGTACTTC. Translated, it gives CASSVGQGGQETQYF. The gene calls are TRBV9 and TRBJ2-5; a weak D match, TRBD2 (6 bases). Germline V lookup: CDR1 SGDLS, CDR2 YYNGEE. CDR3 length: 15 amino acids. V was pared by 0 bases and J by 1 base, with 10 bases between.

This clone was picked up one time. The V and J genes are TRBV28 and TRBJ2-5; D perhaps matches TRBD1 (6 bases). The ends were cut back, 3 bases at V and 3 bases at J, with 14 bases in the middle. The CDR3 runs 15 residues. Germline assignment: CDR1 MDHEN and CDR2 SYDVKM. The CDR3 region has the DNA TGTGCCAGCAGTTTTGTAGGGACAAACAAAGAGACCCAGTACTTC. It is translated as CASSFVGTNKETQYF.